The source of this TCR beta chain is a study of long-term antiretroviral therapy in people with HIV. Study-wide findings and caveats: Whichever time point was examined, clones expanded before ART dominated the repertoire. Specimen acquisition occurred between the mid-2000s and the late 2010s, potentially under older ART regimens. ART-treated samples gained diversity yet remained below transplant donor controls.

The CDR3 has 12 amino acids. From germline, CDR1 is MDHEN and CDR2 SYDVKM. Trimming took 3 bases from V and 8 from J, leaving 11 bases between them. There was at least one pre-ART PBMC sample for each donor, plus at least two post-ART PBMC samples. Survey-level immunoSEQ v3.0 assays were run. The assay was immunoSEQ multiplex PCR, and TCRdb's table has in-frame clones only and misses some. Of roughly 6,500 clones listed, 80% to 90% are singletons. Only one count was recorded for this clone. The antigen remains undetermined. This TCR was recovered from a woman aged 50 to 60 with HIV. The rearrangement links TRBV28 to TRBJ2-7; TRBD2 might be the D (6 bases). The material sequenced was unsorted PBMCs, taken 3.7 years after starting antiretroviral therapy. This CDR3 is CASSLARGQQYF. CDR3 in DNA: TGTGCCAGCAGTTTGGCGCGGGGTCAGCAGTACTTC.